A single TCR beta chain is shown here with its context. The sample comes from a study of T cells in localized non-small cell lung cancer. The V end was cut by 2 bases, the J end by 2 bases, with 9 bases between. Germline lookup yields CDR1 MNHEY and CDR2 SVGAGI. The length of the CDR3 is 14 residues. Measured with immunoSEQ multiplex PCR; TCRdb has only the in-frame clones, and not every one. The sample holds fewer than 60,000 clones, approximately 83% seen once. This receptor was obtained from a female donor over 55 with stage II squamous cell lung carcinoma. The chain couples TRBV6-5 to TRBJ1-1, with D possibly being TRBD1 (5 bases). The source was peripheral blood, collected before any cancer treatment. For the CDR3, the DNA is TGTGCCAGCAGTTACCCGGGGCCTAACACTGAAGCTTTCTTT. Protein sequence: CASSYPGPNTEAFF.